Listed below are T cell receptor beta chains from one sample, sequenced in a study of CD8 T cells in Susac syndrome. TCRdb ran MiXCR on the immunoSEQ multiplex PCR reads and lists one entry per CDR3 protein. This table has 170,000 or so distinct CDR3 sequences, approximately 94% appearing once. Source material: CD4+ T cells from PBMCs. All receptors come from a human donor with multiple sclerosis. Both conserved end residues are part of each CDR3. The D gene is left open where the match is weak. Only part of the rows carry a size: once, few, many, or a class if the clone is expanded.

clone_size,j_call,d_call,v_call,cdr3_nt,cdr3_aa
NA,TRBJ2-7,TRBD2,TRBV12-3/TRBV12-4,TGTGCCAGCAGTTTCTTGTCCGGGGGGACCTACGAGCAGTACTTC,CASSFLSGGTYEQYF
once,TRBJ1-1,NA,TRBV5-1,TGCGCCAGCAGCATGACCGGGCGGTCGTACCGCCGAAGAGAGGAAGCTTTCTTT,CASSMTGRSYRRREEAFF
NA,TRBJ2-3,TRBD2,TRBV6-2/TRBV6-3,TGTGCCAGCAAGACTCTAGCGGGCAGCACAGATACGCAGTATTTT,CASKTLAGSTDTQYF
NA,TRBJ2-7,NA,TRBV20-1,TGCAGTGCTAGAGTGCGGGCCACCTACGAGCAGTACTTC,CSARVRATYEQYF
NA,TRBJ2-3,NA,TRBV20-1,TGCAGTGCTAGAACCGGGAGTGGAGATACGCAGTATTTT,CSARTGSGDTQYF
NA,TRBJ2-5,TRBD2,TRBV24-1,TGTGCCACCAGTGATCCCGGGACTAGAGGTAGAGAGACCCAGTACTTC,CATSDPGTRGRETQYF
NA,TRBJ1-5,NA,TRBV20-1,TGCAGTGCTAGTGCAACAGAGGGCAATCAGCCCCAGCATTTT,CSASATEGNQPQHF
NA,TRBJ2-5,NA,TRBV5-6,TGTGCCAGCAGCCCGGGACTCGTGCGAAGGGGGGGAGAGACCCAGTACTTC,CASSPGLVRRGGETQYF
once,TRBJ1-1,NA,TRBV7-2,TGTGCCAGCAGCTTTCAGATGAACACTGAAGCTTTCTTT,CASSFQMNTEAFF
NA,TRBJ2-7,TRBD1,TRBV29-1,TGCAGCGTTTCGGGACAGGGTCCCTACGAGCAGTACTTC,CSVSGQGPYEQYF
once,TRBJ1-1,TRBD1,TRBV7-2,TGTGCCAGCAGTTGGACAGGTCCCGGGGTTAAAGCTTTCTTT,CASSWTGPGVKAFF
NA,TRBJ1-1,NA,TRBV28,TGTGCCAGCACCTATGGGGCCGGGACACTGAACACTGAAGCTTTCTTT,CASTYGAGTLNTEAFF
NA,TRBJ2-7,NA,TRBV6-2/TRBV6-3,TGTGCCAGCAGTGGGGGCAGGTGGGACCTCTCCTACGAGCAGTACTTC,CASSGGRWDLSYEQYF
NA,TRBJ2-1,TRBD2,TRBV2,TGTGCCAGCAGTGGGGTTAGCGGGAGCTCCTACAATGAGCAGTTCTTC,CASSGVSGSSYNEQFF
once,TRBJ1-4,NA,TRBV5-4,TGTGCCAGCAGCGCGACAGGAAGAGATAATGAAAAACTGTTTTTT,CASSATGRDNEKLFF
NA,TRBJ1-5,TRBD1,TRBV5-6,TGTGCCAGCAGCATAACCCGGGACAGGGGACAGCCCCAGCATTTT,CASSITRDRGQPQHF
NA,TRBJ1-5,TRBD1,TRBV28,TGTGCCAGCAGTGTCCCGGGACAGGGGTGGTGGCCCCAGCATTTT,CASSVPGQGWWPQHF
once,TRBJ2-5,NA,TRBV7-2,TGTGCCAGCAGGTCCGCGCGATCACAGCAAGAGACCCAGTACTTC,CASRSARSQQETQYF
NA,TRBJ1-5,NA,TRBV6-2/TRBV6-3,TGTGCCAGCAATCATGGGGCCGGGATGGGGGATCAGCCCCAGCATTTT,CASNHGAGMGDQPQHF
NA,TRBJ2-5,NA,TRBV15,TGTGCCACCAGCAGAGATTCCGGAGAGACCCAGTACTTC,CATSRDSGETQYF
once,TRBJ2-3,TRBD2,TRBV20-1,TGCAGTGCTCCTGCGGGGGGAGGGCAGTATTTT,CSAPAGGGQYF
NA,TRBJ2-1,TRBD2,TRBV9,TGTGCCAGCAGCGTAGGTAGCGGGAGATCCTACAATGAGCAGTTCTTC,CASSVGSGRSYNEQFF
NA,TRBJ2-5,TRBD2,TRBV20-1,TGCAGTGCTAGCCACCCAGCGGGGAGACTAGGAGAGACCCAGTACTTC,CSASHPAGRLGETQYF
NA,TRBJ2-2,TRBD1,TRBV28,TGTGCCAGCAGGACAGGGATCACCGGGGAGCTGTTTTTT,CASRTGITGELFF
NA,TRBJ2-1,NA,TRBV20-1,TGCAGTCCCCGGGACTGGTCCAACAATGAGCAGTTCTTC,CSPRDWSNNEQFF
NA,TRBJ1-5,NA,TRBV28,TGTGCCAGCAAACGACAATCAAGGCCCCAGCATTTT,CASKRQSRPQHF
NA,TRBJ1-1,NA,TRBV5-4,TGTGCCAGCAGTGGGAAACAGGGCAAGGTGAACACTGAAGCTTTCTTT,CASSGKQGKVNTEAFF
NA,TRBJ2-3,NA,TRBV6-5,TGTGCCAGCAGTTACAGGGGGGGTACAGATACGCAGTATTTT,CASSYRGGTDTQYF
NA,TRBJ2-3,NA,TRBV7-3,TGTGCCAGCAGCCCTCCCTCGATGGGGACAGATACGCAGTATTTT,CASSPPSMGTDTQYF
NA,TRBJ1-5,NA,TRBV7-2,TGTGCCAGCAGCTTAGTTTACCATAGCAATCAGCCCCAGCATTTT,CASSLVYHSNQPQHF
NA,TRBJ2-1,TRBD2,TRBV12-3/TRBV12-4,TGTGCCAGCAGGGCTAGCGGGAGTTTGGACGAGCAGTTCTTC,CASRASGSLDEQFF
NA,TRBJ2-7,NA,TRBV7-9,TGTGCCAGCAGCTTTCTGGCCGAGCAGTACTTC,CASSFLAEQYF
NA,TRBJ2-3,TRBD2,TRBV7-2,TGTGCCAGCAGCTTAGCGACTAGCGTGGATACGCAGTATTTT,CASSLATSVDTQYF
NA,TRBJ2-7,TRBD1,TRBV6-2/TRBV6-3,TGTGCCAGCAGTCGGGGACAGGGCTACGAGCAGTACTTC,CASSRGQGYEQYF
NA,TRBJ2-1,NA,TRBV3-1,TGTGCCAGCAGCCGCGGAGGGGGGAATGAGCAGTTCTTC,CASSRGGGNEQFF